These T cell receptor beta chains were read from a single sample in a study of spatial heterogeneity in lung cancer. TCRdb recomputed calls from the 5' RACE reads with MiXCR, one row per CDR3 protein. This repertoire shows roughly 120,000 distinct CDR3 sequences, 9% to 15% found once; its top ten account for about 15%. Sequencing used PBMCs, obtained at follow-up. These receptors were taken from a male donor with early-stage non-small cell lung cancer. Each CDR3 is given with its conserved first and last residue. A D gene is named only where the DNA matches it firmly. Clone size is given for some rows only: seen once, a few or many times, or a class if the clone is expanded.

abundance	d_gene	v_gene	j_gene	CDR3aa	CDR3nt
many	.	TRBV7-9	TRBJ1-2	CASSLVFGDDYTF	TGTGCCAGCAGCTTAGTGTTTGGGGACGACTACACCTTC
.	TRBD1	TRBV20-1	TRBJ2-5	CSASGQGNGETQYF	TGCAGTGCTAGTGGACAGGGAAACGGGGAGACCCAGTACTTC
few	.	TRBV5-1	TRBJ2-5	CASSLGQTRQETQYF	TGCGCCAGCAGCTTGGGACAGACCCGCCAAGAGACCCAGTACTTC
few	.	TRBV7-2	TRBJ2-1	CASSLALSRGSHNEQFF	TGTGCCAGCAGCTTAGCGCTAAGCAGGGGCTCCCACAATGAGCAGTTCTTC
few	TRBD1	TRBV28	TRBJ2-3	CASSRTGTSTDTQYF	TGTGCCAGCAGTCGGACAGGGACTAGCACAGATACGCAGTATTTT
many	.	TRBV5-1	TRBJ2-5	CASSFSDSRETQYF	TGCGCCAGCAGCTTTTCGGACTCCCGAGAGACCCAGTACTTC
many	.	TRBV7-6	TRBJ2-7	CASSLAPGSGYEQYF	TGTGCCAGCAGCTTAGCCCCTGGTTCGGGTTACGAGCAGTACTTC
few	.	TRBV20-1	TRBJ2-1	CSARGGQEQFF	TGCAGTGCTAGAGGTGGACAGGAGCAGTTCTTC
.	.	TRBV11-3	TRBJ2-1	CASSLGSGWYEQFF	TGTGCCAGCAGCTTAGGGTCGGGATGGTATGAGCAGTTCTTC
few	TRBD1	TRBV3-1	TRBJ1-2	CASSQDSTGVYYGYTF	TGTGCCAGCAGCCAAGATTCGACAGGGGTATACTATGGCTACACCTTC